What follows are 17 T cell receptor beta chains derived from one specimen sequenced in a study of blood T cell repertoires in COVID-19. Here immunoSEQ multiplex PCR was the method, and the copy in TCRdb shows in-frame clones only, minus some. The table shows more than 85,000 clones, with 60% to 80% occurring only once. Source material: peripheral blood. These receptors were taken from an elderly woman with active or convalescent COVID-19.

The chain couples TRBV7-8 to TRBJ1-2; possibly TRBD1 for D (5 bases). The CDR3 covers 15 residues. Per germline, CDR1 SGHVS and CDR2 FQNEAQ. Trimming pared 6 bases from V and 4 bases from J, leaving 18 bases between. The CDR3 sequence: CASRGRTGPGYGYTF. Written as DNA, the CDR3 is TGTGCCAGCAGAGGGAGGACGGGGCCGGGCTATGGCTACACCTTC.

This clone has a handful of counts. The gene calls are TRBV18 and TRBJ2-1; 8 nucleotides match TRBD2. This CDR3 has 16 residues. The germline V gene encodes CDR1 KGHSH and CDR2 LQKENI. J lost 7 bases, V lost 1 base, and 9 bases had no gene match. The CDR3 DNA sequence: TGTGCCAGCTCACCACTGACTAGCGCTGGGGGGAATGAGCAGTTCTTC. The encoded protein is CASSPLTSAGGNEQFF. Full variable domain (rest looked up from reference TRBV18 and TRBJ2-1): NAGVMQNPRHLVRRRGQEARLRCSPMKGHSHVYWYRQLPEEGLKFMVYLQKENIIDESGMPKERFSAEFPKEGPSILRIQQVVRGDSAAYFCASSPLTSAGGNEQFFGPGTRLTVL.

This clone appeared a few times. The chain recombines TRBV5-4 with TRBJ2-5, with a tentative D call TRBD1 (6 bases). This CDR3 has 15 amino acids. V was clipped by 3 bases and J by 2 bases, with 14 bases between them. CDR1 SGHNT and CDR2 YYREEE come from the germline V gene (reference sequence). The CDR3 protein is CASSSKSQGQETQYF. The DNA for the CDR3 is TGTGCCAGCAGCTCAAAGTCACAGGGTCAAGAGACCCAGTACTTC. Supplemented by reference TRBV5-4 and TRBJ2-5, the full variable domain reads ETGVTQSPTHLIKTRGQQVTLRCSSQSGHNTVSWYQQALGQGPQFIFQYYREEENGRGNFPPRFSGLQFPNYSSELNVNALELDDSALYLCASSSKSQGQETQYFGPGTRLLVL.

The V gene is TRBV5-4, the J gene TRBJ2-2; D unresolved. Trimming took 1 base from V and 0 from J, leaving 7 bases between them. Looked up from germline, CDR1 is SGHNT and CDR2 is YYREEE (reference sequence). This CDR3 is 15 amino acids long. This chain's CDR3 is CASSLTRTNTGELFF. The CDR3 DNA reads as TGTGCCAGCAGCTTGACCAGAACGAACACCGGGGAGCTGTTTTTT.

This chain connects TRBV6-1 to TRBJ1-3, with TRBD1 identical over 11 bases. V shed 3 bases, J shed 6 bases, and the junction held 4 bases outside the gene matches. The CDR3 is made up of 15 amino acids. The germline CDR1 and CDR2 sequences are MNHNS and SASEGT. The CDR3 region is CASSEDRGLENTIYF. The DNA for the CDR3 is TGTGCCAGCAGTGAGGACAGGGGGCTGGAAAACACCATATATTTT.

A few counts support this clone. CDR3 nucleotides: TGCGCCAGCAGCTTGTTTCCAGATTACGAGCAGTACTTC. Its translation: CASSLFPDYEQYF. V is TRBV5-1 and J is TRBJ2-7, with D unresolved. Germline V gene lookup returns CDR1 SGHRS and CDR2 YFSETQ. The CDR3 is 13 residues long. V was shortened by 1 base and J by 4 bases, with 9 bases between the two germline ends. Drawing the rest from reference TRBV5-1 and TRBJ2-7, the complete variable domain is KAGVTQTPRYLIKTRGQQVTLSCSPISGHRSVSWYQQTPGQGLQFLFEYFSETQRNKGNFPGRFSGRQFSNSRSEMNVSTLELGDSALYLCASSLFPDYEQYFGPGTRLTVT.

The genes are TRBV15 and TRBJ2-3, with 12 bases identical to TRBD2. Unmatched junction bases numbered 6, after V lost 3 bases and J lost 5 bases. The germline V gene encodes CDR1 LNHNV and CDR2 YYDKDF (reference sequence). The CDR3 covers 16 residues. The CDR3 DNA follows: TGTGCCACCAGCAGGGACCTAGCGGGAGGGATAGATACGCAGTATTTT. This sequence encodes CATSRDLAGGIDTQYF.

This chain connects TRBV30 to TRBJ1-2; unclear D gene. Germline CDR1 GTSNPN, CDR2 SVGIG (reference sequence). Trimming removed 6 bases at V and 7 bases at J, with 12 bases between. This CDR3 has 11 amino acids. The CDR3 protein is CACCYGSGYTF. The CDR3 DNA sequence: TGTGCCTGCTGTTATGGGAGTGGCTACACCTTC.

CDR3 nucleotide sequence: TGTGCCAGCAGCCGCCGGGGAGACAGGGGCCGCTATGGCTACACCTTC. It codes for CASSRRGDRGRYGYTF. The chain has TRBV25-1 and TRBJ1-2; 8 bases map to TRBD1. This CDR3 has 16 residues. Germline CDR1 is MGHDK and CDR2 is SYGVNS. The J segment lost 4 bases and the V segment lost 6 bases, leaving 13 bases of the junction unmatched.

The CDR3 DNA follows: TGCGCCAGCAGCCCCGGGACAGGGGATAATGAAAAACTGTTTTTT. This encodes CASSPGTGDNEKLFF. V is TRBV5-1 and J is TRBJ1-4; 10 nucleotides match TRBD1. Germline CDR1 reads SGHRS; CDR2 reads YFSETQ. The CDR3 has 15 residues. The ends lost 4 bases at V and 4 bases at J; junction bases unmatched: 4.

The chain combines TRBV28 with TRBJ2-3, with D possibly being TRBD1 (6 bases). Germline V gene sequence: CDR1 MDHEN, CDR2 SYDVKM. Trimming left V 0 bases short and J 2 bases short, with 12 bases between. The CDR3 consists of 16 residues. CDR3 coding DNA: TGTGCCAGCAGTTTATGGGGGACAAAGGCCACAGATACGCAGTATTTT. Residues: CASSLWGTKATDTQYF.

The chain has TRBV11-2 and TRBJ2-4; TRBD2 matches at 7 bases. Germline V lookup: CDR1 SGHAT, CDR2 FQNNGV. V shed 1 base, J shed 15 bases, and the junction held 6 bases outside the gene matches. The CDR3 consists of 12 residues. This CDR3 reads CASSLVGRGRYF. The DNA of the CDR3 is TGTGCCAGCAGCTTAGTGGGGAGGGGTCGGTACTTC.

The rearrangement joins TRBV18 to TRBJ2-1; the D gene is possibly TRBD2 (6 bases). The germline CDR1 and CDR2 sequences are KGHSH and LQKENI. Trimming took off 5 bases at V and 0 bases at J, with 14 bases between the two ends. This CDR3 is 16 amino acids long. The CDR3 region is CASSRTIGSSYNEQFF. DNA of the CDR3: TGTGCCAGCTCAAGAACTATCGGGAGCTCCTACAATGAGCAGTTCTTC.

The chain links TRBV13 to TRBJ1-2, with 9 bases that match TRBD1. Germline loops: CDR1 PRHDT, CDR2 FYEKMQ (reference sequence). The CDR3 covers 17 residues. V lost 0 bases, J lost 4 bases, and 9 bases stayed unmatched. The CDR3 is CASSLGVGQGSSYGYTF. CDR3 bases: TGTGCCAGCAGCTTAGGGGTTGGACAGGGGTCCTCCTATGGCTACACCTTC.

V usage is TRBV10-3 and J usage is TRBJ2-1, with 13 nucleotides matching TRBD2. The ends lost 6 bases at V and 11 bases at J; junction bases unmatched: 7. The CDR3 is 14 residues long. Germline CDR1 is ENHRY and CDR2 is SYGVKD. The CDR3, as DNA: TGTGCCATCAGAGGACTAGCGGGAGCAACCCAGCAGTTCTTC. This sequence encodes CAIRGLAGATQQFF.

Only a few counts were recorded for this clone. V usage is TRBV19 and J usage is TRBJ1-5; D call uncertain. CDR1 and CDR2 from the germline V gene are LNHDA and SQIVND (reference sequence). V was shortened by 5 bases and J by 6 bases, with 11 bases between the two germline ends. The CDR3 sequence is 13 residues long. The CDR3 DNA sequence: TGTGCCAGTAGTTCGCAGCGGGGTCAGCCCCAGCATTTT. Its protein product is CASSSQRGQPQHF.

This sequence joins TRBV3-1 (or the pseudogene TRBV3-2) and TRBJ1-5; D remains ambiguous. The CDR3 is 16 residues long. Between the trimmed V and J ends, which lost 0 bases and 4 bases, there was a span of 13 bases. The germline gives CDR1 LGHDT, CDR2 YNNKEL (reference sequence). Here the CDR3 DNA reads TGTGCCAGCAGCCAAGAAGCACGGGTTTTGAATCAGCCCCAGCATTTT. Translated: CASSQEARVLNQPQHF.